This TCR beta chain was sequenced for a study of cytomegalovirus exposure and HLA in healthy donors. Study outcomes and limitations: Productive status was seen about 90% or about 30% of the time for most TCR beta V segments in an earlier analysis.

Note on this clone: No antigen is known for it.

Trimming at V came to 3 bases and at J to 2 bases, leaving 4 bases not matched to a gene. Looked up from germline, CDR1 is KGHSH and CDR2 is LQKENI. This CDR3 contains 15 residues. 13 Jbeta primers and 60 Vbeta primers were used for the PCR. Method: immunoSEQ multiplex PCR; TCRdb's copy keeps in-frame clones and lacks some. The data contain 210,000 or so clones, about 83% of them singletons. The rearrangement uses TRBV18 and TRBJ2-1; 7 positions agree with TRBD1. What was sequenced was PBMCs. This receptor was obtained from a human donor in good health. CDR3 sequence (DNA): TGTGCCAGCTCACCTTTGGGGACAGCCTACAATGAGCAGTTCTTC. This encodes CASSPLGTAYNEQFF.